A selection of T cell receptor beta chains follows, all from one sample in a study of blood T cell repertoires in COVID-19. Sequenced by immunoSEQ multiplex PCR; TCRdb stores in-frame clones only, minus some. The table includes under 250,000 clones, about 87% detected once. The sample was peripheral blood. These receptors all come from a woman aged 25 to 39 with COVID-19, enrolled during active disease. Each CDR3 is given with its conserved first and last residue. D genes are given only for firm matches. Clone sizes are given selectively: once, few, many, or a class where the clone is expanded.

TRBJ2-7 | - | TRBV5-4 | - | TGTGCCAGCAGCCATAACTCTCCCTACGAGCAGTACTTC | CASSHNSPYEQYF
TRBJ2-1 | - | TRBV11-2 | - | TGTGCCAGCAGCTTAGGTTGGGGGACAATCAATGAGCAGTTCTTC | CASSLGWGTINEQFF
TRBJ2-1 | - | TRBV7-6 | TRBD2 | TGTGCCAGCAGCCCGACTTGGCGGGAGGCAGGCTTCAATGAGCAGTTCTTC | CASSPTWREAGFNEQFF
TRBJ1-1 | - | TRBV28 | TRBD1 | TGTGCCAGCAGTCCTAGGGGGACAGGGAACACTGAAGCTTTCTTT | CASSPRGTGNTEAFF
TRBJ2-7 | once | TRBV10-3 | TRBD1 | TGTGCCATCAGCCCGCTCAAACAGGGGGGCGGGTACGAGCAGTACTTC | CAISPLKQGGGYEQYF
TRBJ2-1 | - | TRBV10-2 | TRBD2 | TGCGCCAGCAGGCCCCTTCTAGCGGGAGTGAACAATGAGCAGTTCTTC | CASRPLLAGVNNEQFF
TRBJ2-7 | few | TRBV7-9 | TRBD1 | TGTGCCAGCAGCTCCGGACAGGGGGCGATCGACGAGCAGTACTTC | CASSSGQGAIDEQYF
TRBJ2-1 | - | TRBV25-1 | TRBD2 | TGTGCCAGCAGTGTATGGGGACTAGCGGGAGCGATGTTCTTC | CASSVWGLAGAMFF
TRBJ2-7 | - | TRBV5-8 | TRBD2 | TGTGCCAGCAGCATTCCGTGGACTAGCGGGGGATACGAGCAGTACTTC | CASSIPWTSGGYEQYF
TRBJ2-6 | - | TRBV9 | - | TGTGCCAGCACCACTCCCTCTGGGGCCAACGTCCTGACTTTC | CASTTPSGANVLTF
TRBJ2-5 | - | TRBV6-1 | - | TGTGCCAGCAGTGAAACCAGGGTCCAAGAGACCCAGTACTTC | CASSETRVQETQYF
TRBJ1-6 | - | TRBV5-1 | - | TGCGCCAGCAGCCCAAGGACAGCCAATTCACCCCTCCACTTT | CASSPRTANSPLHF
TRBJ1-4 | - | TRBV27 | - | TGTGCCAGCAGTGGGGGGAGGGGGTCGTTTGAAAAACTGTTTTTT | CASSGGRGSFEKLFF
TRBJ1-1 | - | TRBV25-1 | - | TGTGCCAGCAGTCCCCAACAGGATTGGAACACTGAAGCTTTCTTT | CASSPQQDWNTEAFF
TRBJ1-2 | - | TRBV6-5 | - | TGTGCCAGCAGTTACTCTCGGGGGTATGGCTACACCTTC | CASSYSRGYGYTF
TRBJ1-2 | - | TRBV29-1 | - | TGCAGCGTTGAGAGACAGGACGACTATGGCTACACCTTC | CSVERQDDYGYTF
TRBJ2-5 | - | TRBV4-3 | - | TGCGCCAGCAGCCAAGTAGTCGACCAAGAGACCCAGTACTTC | CASSQVVDQETQYF